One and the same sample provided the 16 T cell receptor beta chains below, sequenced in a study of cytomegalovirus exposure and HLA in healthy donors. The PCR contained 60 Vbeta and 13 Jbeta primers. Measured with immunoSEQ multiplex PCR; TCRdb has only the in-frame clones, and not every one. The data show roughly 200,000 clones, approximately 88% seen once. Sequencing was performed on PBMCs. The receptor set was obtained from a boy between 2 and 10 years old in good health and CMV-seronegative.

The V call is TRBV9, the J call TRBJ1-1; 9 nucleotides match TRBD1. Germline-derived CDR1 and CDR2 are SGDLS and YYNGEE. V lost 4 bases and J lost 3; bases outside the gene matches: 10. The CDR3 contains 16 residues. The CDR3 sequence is CASSPRTGVEDTEAFF. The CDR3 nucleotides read TGTGCCAGCAGCCCACGGACAGGGGTAGAGGACACTGAAGCTTTCTTT.

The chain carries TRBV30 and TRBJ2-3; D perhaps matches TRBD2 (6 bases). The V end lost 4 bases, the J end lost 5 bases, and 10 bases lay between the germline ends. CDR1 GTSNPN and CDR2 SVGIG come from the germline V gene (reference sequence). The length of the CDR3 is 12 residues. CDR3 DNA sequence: TGTGCCTGGACCGGGGGAGGAGATACGCAGTATTTT. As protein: CAWTGGGDTQYF.

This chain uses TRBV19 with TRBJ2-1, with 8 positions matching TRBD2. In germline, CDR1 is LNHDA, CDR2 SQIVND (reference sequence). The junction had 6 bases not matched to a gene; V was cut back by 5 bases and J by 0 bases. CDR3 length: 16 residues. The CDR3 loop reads CASSYGTRSSYNEQFF. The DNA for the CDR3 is TGTGCCAGTAGTTACGGGACTAGGAGCTCCTACAATGAGCAGTTCTTC. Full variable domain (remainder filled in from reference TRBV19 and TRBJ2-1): DGGITQSPKYLFRKEGQNVTLSCEQNLNHDAMYWYRQDPGQGLRLIYYSQIVNDFQKGDIAEGYSVSREKKESFPLTVTSAQKNPTAFYLCASSYGTRSSYNEQFFGPGTRLTVL.

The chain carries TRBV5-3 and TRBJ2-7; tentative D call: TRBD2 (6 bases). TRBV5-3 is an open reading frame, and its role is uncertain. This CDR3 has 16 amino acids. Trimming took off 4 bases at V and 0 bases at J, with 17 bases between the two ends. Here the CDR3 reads CARSPLRGKASYEQYF. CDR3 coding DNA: TGTGCCAGAAGCCCCCTACGGGGGAAGGCCTCCTACGAGCAGTACTTC.

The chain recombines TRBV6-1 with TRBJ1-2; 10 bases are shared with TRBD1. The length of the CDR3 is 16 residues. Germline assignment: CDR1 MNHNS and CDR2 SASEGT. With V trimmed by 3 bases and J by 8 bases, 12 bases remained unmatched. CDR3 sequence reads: CASSEPGQGRRGGYTF. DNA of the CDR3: TGTGCCAGCAGTGAGCCGGGACAGGGGCGCCGTGGGGGCTACACCTTC.

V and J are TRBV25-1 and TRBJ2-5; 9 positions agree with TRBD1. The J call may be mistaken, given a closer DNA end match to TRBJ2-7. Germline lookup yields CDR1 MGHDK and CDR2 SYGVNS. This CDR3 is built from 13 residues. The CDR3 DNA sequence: TGTGCCAGCAGTGTGACAGGGGGCTACGAGCAGTACTTC. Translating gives CASSVTGGYEQYF.

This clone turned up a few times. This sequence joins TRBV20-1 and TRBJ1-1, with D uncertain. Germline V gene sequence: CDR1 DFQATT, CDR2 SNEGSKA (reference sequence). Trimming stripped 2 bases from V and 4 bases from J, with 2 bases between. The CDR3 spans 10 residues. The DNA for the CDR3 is TGCAGTGCTAGACGCACTGAAGCTTTCTTT. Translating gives CSARRTEAFF.

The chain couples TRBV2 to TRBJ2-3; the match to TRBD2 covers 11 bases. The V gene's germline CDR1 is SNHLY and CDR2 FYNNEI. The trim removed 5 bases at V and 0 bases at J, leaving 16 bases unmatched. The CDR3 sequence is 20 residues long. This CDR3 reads CASSTPGSGGAQISTDTQYF. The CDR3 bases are TGTGCCAGCAGTACCCCCGGTAGCGGGGGGGCTCAAATTAGCACAGATACGCAGTATTTT. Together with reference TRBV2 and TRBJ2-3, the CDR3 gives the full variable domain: EPEVTQTPSHQVTQMGQEVILRCVPISNHLYFYWYRQILGQKVEFLVSFYNNEISEKSEIFDDQFSVERPDGSNFTLKIRSTKLEDSAMYFCASSTPGSGGAQISTDTQYFGPGTRLTVL.

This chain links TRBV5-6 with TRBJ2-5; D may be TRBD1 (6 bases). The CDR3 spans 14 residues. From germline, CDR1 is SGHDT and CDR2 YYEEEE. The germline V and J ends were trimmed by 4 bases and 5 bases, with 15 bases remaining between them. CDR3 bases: TGTGCCAGCAGCCGGACCGGGACACAGGAGACCCAGTACTTC. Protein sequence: CASSRTGTQETQYF.

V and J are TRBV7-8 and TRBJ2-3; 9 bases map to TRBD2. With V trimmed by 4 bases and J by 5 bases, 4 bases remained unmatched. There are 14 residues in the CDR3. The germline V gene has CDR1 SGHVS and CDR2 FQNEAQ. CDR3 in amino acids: CASSSGLAEDTQYF. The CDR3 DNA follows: TGTGCCAGCAGCTCGGGACTAGCAGAAGATACGCAGTATTTT.

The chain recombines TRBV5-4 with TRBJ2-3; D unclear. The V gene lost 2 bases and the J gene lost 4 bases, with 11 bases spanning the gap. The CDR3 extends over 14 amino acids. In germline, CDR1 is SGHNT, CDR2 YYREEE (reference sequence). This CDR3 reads CASSFRRESDTQYF. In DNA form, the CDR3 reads TGTGCCAGCAGCTTTCGGAGAGAGTCAGATACGCAGTATTTT.

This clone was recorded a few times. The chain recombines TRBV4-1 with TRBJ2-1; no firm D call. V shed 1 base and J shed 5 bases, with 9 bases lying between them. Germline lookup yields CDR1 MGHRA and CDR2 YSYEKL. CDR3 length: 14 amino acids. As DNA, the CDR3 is TGCGCCAGCAGCCAAGTTAACTTTAACAATGAGCAGTTCTTC. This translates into CASSQVNFNNEQFF.

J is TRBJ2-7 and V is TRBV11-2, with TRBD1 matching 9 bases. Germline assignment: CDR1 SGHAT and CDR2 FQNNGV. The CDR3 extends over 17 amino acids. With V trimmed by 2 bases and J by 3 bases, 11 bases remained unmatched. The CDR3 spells CASSLKSAGQGIYEQYF. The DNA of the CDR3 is TGTGCCAGCAGCTTAAAGTCCGCGGGACAGGGCATCTACGAGCAGTACTTC.

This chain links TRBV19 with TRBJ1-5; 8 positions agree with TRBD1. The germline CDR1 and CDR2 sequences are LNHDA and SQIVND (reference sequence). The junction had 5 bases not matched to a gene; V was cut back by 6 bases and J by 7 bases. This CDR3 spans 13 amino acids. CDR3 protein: CASRPQGDQPQHF. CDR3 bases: TGTGCCAGTAGGCCACAGGGGGACCAGCCCCAGCATTTT.

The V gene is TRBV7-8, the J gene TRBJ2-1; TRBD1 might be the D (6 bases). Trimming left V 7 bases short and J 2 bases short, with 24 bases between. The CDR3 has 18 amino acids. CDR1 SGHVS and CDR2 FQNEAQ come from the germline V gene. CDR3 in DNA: TGTGCCAGCACAGAGAGAGTGACAGGAGGTATAACCTACAATGAGCAGTTCTTC. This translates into CASTERVTGGITYNEQFF.

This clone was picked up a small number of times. DNA for the CDR3: TGTGCCAGCAGTTACGGGGGGGTGAACACTGAAGCTTTCTTT. This translates into CASSYGGVNTEAFF. This chain joins TRBV6-5 and TRBJ1-1; TRBD1 might be the D (5 bases). The CDR3 covers 14 residues. The V gene lost 2 bases and the J gene lost 0 bases, with 7 bases spanning the gap. Germline V gene lookup returns CDR1 MNHEY and CDR2 SVGAGI.